The 12 T cell receptor beta chains in this list originate from one sample, sequenced in a study of blood T cell repertoires in COVID-19. This table comes from immunoSEQ multiplex PCR, and its TCRdb copy is limited to in-frame clones, with some not included. The sample lists roughly 200,000 clones; around 80% were seen once. Sequencing was done on a sample of peripheral blood. Receptor source: a man in his fifties who had recovered from COVID-19.

The chain links TRBV4-1 to TRBJ2-1, with 7 nucleotides matching TRBD2. The CDR3 runs to 15 residues. The V and J ends lost 5 bases and 6 bases, in that order; junction bases with no gene match: 10. Germline V lookup: CDR1 MGHRA, CDR2 YSYEKL. The CDR3 DNA reads TGCGCCAGCAGCTTCCGGACTAGTCGTGGCAATGAGCAGTTCTTC. It is translated as CASSFRTSRGNEQFF.

The rearrangement links TRBV30 to TRBJ1-2; 7 nucleotides line up with TRBD1. CDR1 is GTSNPN and CDR2 is SVGIG in the germline V gene (reference sequence). Trimming cost V 8 bases and J 3 bases; bases outside gene matches: 12. CDR3 size: 14 residues. The CDR3 sequence: CAAHTGTADYGYTF. Written as DNA, the CDR3 is TGTGCCGCACATACCGGGACAGCCGACTATGGCTACACCTTC.

V and J are TRBV25-1 and TRBJ2-3; D may be TRBD1 (6 bases). CDR1 and CDR2 from the germline V gene are MGHDK and SYGVNS. V was cut by 7 bases and J by 4 bases, with 12 bases left in between. The CDR3 spans 13 residues. CDR3 residues: CASNLEGADTQYF. The CDR3 coding sequence is TGTGCCAGCAACCTAGAGGGGGCAGATACGCAGTATTTT.

J is TRBJ1-1 and V is TRBV7-6; D remains ambiguous. The CDR3 consists of 14 residues. Trimming shortened V by 4 bases and J by 9 bases, and 18 bases separated the two germline ends. Per germline, CDR1 SGHVS and CDR2 FNYEAQ. CDR3 DNA sequence: TGTGCCAGCAGCTCCTCCCAGAGGGCGAACAAAGCTTTCTTT. Translating it yields CASSSSQRANKAFF.

The chain has TRBV19 and TRBJ1-3, with unresolved D. CDR1 is LNHDA and CDR2 is SQIVND in the germline V gene (reference sequence). Deletions cut 4 bases from V and 3 bases from J, with 10 bases between. The CDR3 has 14 residues. The CDR3 loop reads CASSTEGYGNTIYF. Written as DNA, the CDR3 is TGTGCCAGTAGTACCGAGGGCTATGGAAACACCATATATTTT.

The rearrangement links TRBV19 to TRBJ2-5; perhaps TRBD1 as D (6 bases). Per germline, CDR1 LNHDA and CDR2 SQIVND (reference sequence). Trimming took off 7 bases at V and 7 bases at J, with 13 bases between the two ends. This CDR3 has 12 residues. The chain's CDR3 is CASISLGGTQYF. The CDR3 DNA is TGTGCCAGTATTAGCTTAGGGGGGACCCAGTACTTC.

The chain uses TRBV6-2 or TRBV6-3 and TRBJ1-2; TRBD1 matches at 9 bases. Per germline, CDR1 MNHEY and CDR2 SVGEGT. V shed 4 bases, J shed 4 bases, and the junction held 10 bases outside the gene matches. CDR3 length equals 16 residues. The CDR3 DNA reads TGTGCCAGCAGTTTGATACCGGGACAGGGAATCTATGGCTACACCTTC. This encodes CASSLIPGQGIYGYTF.

This rearrangement joins TRBV20-1 to TRBJ2-3; the match to TRBD2 covers 8 bases. The germline gives CDR1 DFQATT, CDR2 SNEGSKA (reference sequence). The ends lost 3 bases at V and 3 bases at J; junction bases unmatched: 5. The CDR3 runs to 14 residues. DNA for the CDR3: TGCAGTGCTAGTGAAGCGGGAGATACAGATACGCAGTATTTT. It specifies CSASEAGDTDTQYF.

A few counts support this clone. The CDR3 region has the DNA TGTGCCAGCCACCGGGACTCAGACTCCTACGAGCAGTACTTC. This translates into CASHRDSDSYEQYF. This chain joins TRBV6-5 and TRBJ2-7, with D possibly matching TRBD2 (6 bases). Germline CDR1 is MNHEY and CDR2 is SVGAGI. This CDR3 has 14 residues. Trimming removed 8 bases from V and 0 bases from J, with 14 bases in between.

The chain uses TRBV7-3 and TRBJ2-1, with TRBD1 as a possible D gene (6 bases). The V and J ends lost 5 bases and 7 bases respectively, with 21 bases between them. The V gene's germline CDR1 is SGHTA and CDR2 FQGTGA. The CDR3 is 16 residues long. CDR3 loop: CASSLFRGGTVNEQFF. In DNA, the CDR3 is TGTGCCAGCAGCCTTTTTAGAGGGGGTACAGTGAATGAGCAGTTCTTC.

The V and J genes are TRBV6-5 and TRBJ1-5; no firm D call. Germline V gives CDR1 MNHEY, CDR2 SVGAGI. V was clipped by 4 bases and J by 4 bases, with 5 bases between them. The CDR3 runs to 12 residues. The CDR3 DNA follows: TGTGCCAGCAGTTCCAAAAATCAGCCCCAGCATTTT. Translated: CASSSKNQPQHF.

CDR3 residues: CSASGRFSATNEKLFF. The DNA of the CDR3 is TGCAGTGCTAGTGGGAGGTTTTCTGCAACTAATGAAAAACTGTTTTTT. The chain carries TRBV20-1 and TRBJ1-4; unclear D gene. Trimming cost V 3 bases and J 0 bases, with 14 bases left between them. The CDR3 spans 16 residues. Germline CDR1 reads DFQATT; CDR2 reads SNEGSKA (reference sequence).